This T cell receptor (beta chain) is from a study of blood T cell repertoires in COVID-19. This CDR3 spans 15 amino acids. Trimming shortened V by 7 bases and J by 0 bases, and 15 bases separated the two germline ends. Germline V gene data show CDR1 as SGHVS and CDR2 as FQNEAQ. TCRdb's table, derived via immunoSEQ multiplex PCR, lists solely in-frame clones and lacks some. The sample lists around 260,000 clones, around 90% occurring once. This clone was seen more than once but under ten times. The V call is TRBV7-8, the J call TRBJ1-1, with D possibly TRBD1 on 5 matching bases. The receptor was isolated from a woman between 65 and 79 years old with COVID-19, enrolled during active disease. Sequenced material: peripheral blood. The CDR3, as DNA: TGTGCCAGCATCCCAGGGACTAACATGAACACTGAAGCTTTCTTT. As protein: CASIPGTNMNTEAFF.